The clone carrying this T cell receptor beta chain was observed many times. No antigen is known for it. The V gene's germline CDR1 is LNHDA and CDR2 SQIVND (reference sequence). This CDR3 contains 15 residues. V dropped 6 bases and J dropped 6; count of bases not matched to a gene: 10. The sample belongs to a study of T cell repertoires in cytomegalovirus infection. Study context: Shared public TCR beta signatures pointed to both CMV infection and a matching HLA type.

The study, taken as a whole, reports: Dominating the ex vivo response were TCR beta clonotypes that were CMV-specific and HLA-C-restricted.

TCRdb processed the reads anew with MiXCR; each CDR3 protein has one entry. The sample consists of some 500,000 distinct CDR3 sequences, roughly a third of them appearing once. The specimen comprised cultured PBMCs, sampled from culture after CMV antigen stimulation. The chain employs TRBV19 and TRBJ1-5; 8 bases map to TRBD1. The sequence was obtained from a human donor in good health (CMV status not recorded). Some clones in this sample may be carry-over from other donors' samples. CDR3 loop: CASSPLDRVGQPQHF. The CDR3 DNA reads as TGTGCCAGTAGCCCCTTGGACAGGGTCGGTCAGCCCCAGCATTTT.